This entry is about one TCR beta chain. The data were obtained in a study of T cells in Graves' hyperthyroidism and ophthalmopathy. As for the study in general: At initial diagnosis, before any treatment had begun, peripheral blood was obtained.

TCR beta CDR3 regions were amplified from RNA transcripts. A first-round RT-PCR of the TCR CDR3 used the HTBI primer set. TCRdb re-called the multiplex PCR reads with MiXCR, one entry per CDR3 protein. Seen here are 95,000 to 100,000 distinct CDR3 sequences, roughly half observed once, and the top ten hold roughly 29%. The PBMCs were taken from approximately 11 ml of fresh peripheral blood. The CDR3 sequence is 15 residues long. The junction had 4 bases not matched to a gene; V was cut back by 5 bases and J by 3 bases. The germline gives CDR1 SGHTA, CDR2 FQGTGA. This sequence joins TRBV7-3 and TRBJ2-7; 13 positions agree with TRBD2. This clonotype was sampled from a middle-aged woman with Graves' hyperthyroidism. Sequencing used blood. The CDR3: CASSIGLAGVYEQYF. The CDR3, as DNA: TGTGCCAGCAGCATCGGACTAGCGGGAGTCTACGAGCAGTACTTC.